A selection of T cell receptor beta chains follows, all from one sample in a study of shared clonotypes between healthy human individuals. Sequenced by immunoSEQ multiplex PCR; TCRdb stores in-frame clones only, minus some. This table holds roughly 2.4 million clones, around 95% found once. Sample: naive CD4+ T cells sorted from blood. All receptors come from a man aged 18 to 35 in good health. Both conserved end residues are part of each CDR3. The D gene is left open where the match is weak. Clone size appears in some rows only: once, few, many, or a class for an expanded clone.

>TRBJ2-7|TRBD2|TRBV30|once
TGTGCCTGGAGTGTACGTTCGGGACTAGCCTCCTACGAGCAGTACTTC
CAWSVRSGLASYEQYF
>TRBJ2-7|TRBD2|TRBV5-1|NA
TGCGCCAGCAGCAACCCAGCGGGCGGGGGGCTCTCCTACGAGCAGTACTTC
CASSNPAGGGLSYEQYF
>TRBJ2-5|TRBD2|TRBV25-1|NA
TGTGCCAGCAGTGGCCCGGGACTAGCGGGAGTAGAGACCCAGTACTTC
CASSGPGLAGVETQYF
>TRBJ2-5|NA|TRBV28|NA
TGTGCCAGCACTGGGACAAACCAAGAGACCCAGTACTTC
CASTGTNQETQYF
>TRBJ2-7|NA|TRBV11-1|NA
TGTGCCAGCAGCTTAGTATCAGGCCCCTACGAGCAGTACTTC
CASSLVSGPYEQYF
>TRBJ1-2|TRBD1|TRBV10-3|NA
TGTGCCATCAGTGTGCTCCCGGGACAGGGTTTGGAAGGCTACACCTTC
CAISVLPGQGLEGYTF
>TRBJ1-5|NA|TRBV7-9|NA
TGTGCCAGCAGCTTAGGTAGGGAGGGCCATCAGCCCCAGCATTTT
CASSLGREGHQPQHF
>TRBJ1-2|NA|TRBV19|NA
TGTGCCAGTAGTATACCTGGGGATTCCTATGGCTACACCTTC
CASSIPGDSYGYTF
>TRBJ1-2|TRBD1|TRBV6-5|NA
TGTGCCAGCAGGTCACCGGGACAGCTTAACTATGGCTACACCTTC
CASRSPGQLNYGYTF
>TRBJ1-5|NA|TRBV21-1|NA
TGTGCCAGGTATCAGCCCCAGCATTTT
CARYQPQHF
>TRBJ2-3|NA|TRBV6-1|NA
TGTGCCAGCAGTGAGGATGCCCTCGGGGCAGATACGCAGTATTTT
CASSEDALGADTQYF
>TRBJ1-1|NA|TRBV7-9|NA
TGTGCCAGCAGTCCGCATCGGACGGGGTCTCCCACTGAAGCTTTCTTT
CASSPHRTGSPTEAFF
>TRBJ1-1|NA|TRBV5-1|NA
TGCGCCAGCAGCTTGGCCGGGCAGCAGCCGACTGAAGCTTTCTTT
CASSLAGQQPTEAFF
>TRBJ1-2|TRBD1|TRBV6-5|NA
TGTGCCAGCAGTTACACTGACAGGGGCTATGGCTACACCTTC
CASSYTDRGYGYTF
>TRBJ1-1|NA|TRBV6-5|NA
TGTGCCAGCGGGCGAGCAGGGACTGAAGCTTTCTTT
CASGRAGTEAFF
>TRBJ2-3|NA|TRBV30|NA
TGTGCCTGGAGTGCCTTTGGAGGCACAGATACGCAGTATTTT
CAWSAFGGTDTQYF
>TRBJ2-5|TRBD1|TRBV6-6|once
TGTGCCAGCAGTTACCAGACAGGGTGGATCCAGTACTTC
CASSYQTGWIQYF
>TRBJ2-7|NA|TRBV6-6|once
TGTGCCAGCGGCAGAAACTCCTACGAGCAGTACTTC
CASGRNSYEQYF
>TRBJ2-7|NA|TRBV10-2|once
TGCGCCAGCAGGGATCAGGGATTCTCCTACGAGCAGTACTTC
CASRDQGFSYEQYF
>TRBJ2-7|NA|TRBV25-1|NA
TGTGCCAGCATGGACCCCGGGGAGCTAACCTACGAGCAGTACTTC
CASMDPGELTYEQYF
>TRBJ1-1|NA|TRBV30|NA
TGTGCCTGGAGTACCTTTTCGGGGAACACTGAAGCTTTCTTT
CAWSTFSGNTEAFF
>TRBJ1-6|NA|TRBV9|NA
TGTGCCAGCAGCACCGTGGACAGTCCGAATTCACCCCTCCACTTT
CASSTVDSPNSPLHF
>TRBJ1-5|TRBD1|TRBV7-9|NA
TGTGCCAGCAGCTTATCCAGGGGGGGTTCTGGCAATCAGCCCCAGCATTTT
CASSLSRGGSGNQPQHF
>TRBJ2-1|TRBD2|TRBV9|NA
TGTGCCAGCAGCGGACTAGCTAAAGATGAGCAGTTCTTC
CASSGLAKDEQFF
>TRBJ1-6|TRBD1|TRBV28|NA
TGTGCCAGCAGTGGGGGACAGACCCAATCACCCCTCCACTTT
CASSGGQTQSPLHF
>TRBJ2-1|TRBD1|TRBV6-1|once
TGTGCCAGCAGGGACAGGACATACAATGAGCAGTTCTTC
CASRDRTYNEQFF
>TRBJ2-5|TRBD2|TRBV4-1|NA
TGCGCCAGCAGCCCCGGACTAGCGGGGGGGCGTTTTGAGACCCAGTACTTC
CASSPGLAGGRFETQYF